This T cell receptor (beta chain) was captured by sequencing in a study of PD-L1 blockade in urothelial cancer. Study background: Chemotherapy regimens numbering 0 to 3 had been given to patients.

Clones were sequenced by immunoSEQ multiplex PCR, and TCRdb holds only the in-frame ones, with some missing. The table lists nearly 45,000 clones, 88% of them singletons. On this clone: Its antigen is still unknown.

Time point: pretreatment peripheral blood. CDR3 length: 17 amino acids. Germline V gene data show CDR1 as LNHNV and CDR2 as YYDKDF (reference sequence). The ends lost 3 bases at V and 8 bases at J; junction bases unmatched: 8. Study-wide points: Better progression-free and overall survival followed lower pretreatment blood clonality.

The V call is TRBV15, the J call TRBJ2-1, with TRBD2 matching over 15 bases. This sample comprised PBMCs, obtained around atezolizumab (anti-PD-L1) treatment. The sequence derives from a donor aged 40 or older with urothelial cancer. In DNA, the CDR3 is TGTGCCACCAGCAGGGAGGGACTAGCGGGAGGCGTTGATGAGCAGTTCTTC. It encodes CATSREGLAGGVDEQFF.